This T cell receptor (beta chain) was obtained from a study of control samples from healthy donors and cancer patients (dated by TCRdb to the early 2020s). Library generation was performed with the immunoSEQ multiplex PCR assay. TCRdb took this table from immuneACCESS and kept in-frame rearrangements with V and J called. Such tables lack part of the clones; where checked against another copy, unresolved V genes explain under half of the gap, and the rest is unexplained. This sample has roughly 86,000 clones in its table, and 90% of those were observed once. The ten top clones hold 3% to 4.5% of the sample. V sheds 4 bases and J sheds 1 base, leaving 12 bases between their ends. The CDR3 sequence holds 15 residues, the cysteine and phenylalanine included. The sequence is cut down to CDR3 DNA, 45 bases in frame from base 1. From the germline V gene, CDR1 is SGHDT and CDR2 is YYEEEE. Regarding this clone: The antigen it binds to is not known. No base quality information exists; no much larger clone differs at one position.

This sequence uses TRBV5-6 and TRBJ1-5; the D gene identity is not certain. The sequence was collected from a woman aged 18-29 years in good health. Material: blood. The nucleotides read TGTGCCAGCAGCGAAAACGGGGTGAGCAATCAGCCCCAGCATTTT. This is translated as CASSENGVSNQPQHF.